The 24 T cell receptor beta chains reported below all come from one sample, sequenced in a study of cytomegalovirus exposure and HLA in healthy donors. PCR was performed using 60 Vbeta and 13 Jbeta primers. Generated by immunoSEQ multiplex PCR, the TCRdb table keeps only in-frame clones and is missing some. The data contain 110,000 to 150,000 clones, approximately 84% of them seen just once; the ten biggest clones take up 1.9%. The sequenced material came from PBMCs. These receptors all come from a middle-aged woman in good health and CMV-seronegative.

A few counts support this clone. The chain uses TRBV19 and TRBJ2-7; D might be TRBD2 (5 bases). Per germline, CDR1 LNHDA and CDR2 SQIVND (reference sequence). Trimming stripped 3 bases from V and 1 base from J, with 13 bases between. The CDR3 extends over 15 amino acids. CDR3: CASSIVQAESYEQYF. The CDR3 DNA reads TGTGCCAGTAGTATCGTCCAAGCGGAGTCCTACGAGCAGTACTTC.

The sample holds a few counts of this clone. The V and J genes are TRBV4-3 and TRBJ1-4; TRBD1 matches at 10 bases. V shed 5 bases, J shed 5 bases, and the junction held 5 bases outside the gene matches. This CDR3 comprises 15 residues. Germline lookup yields CDR1 LGHNA and CDR2 YSLEER. The CDR3 bases are TGCGCCAGCAGCGATCCGGGACAGGGGAATGAAAAACTGTTTTTT. Encoded protein: CASSDPGQGNEKLFF.

In this sample, this clone turned up a few times. This chain joins TRBV6-5 and TRBJ1-2; weak D call: TRBD1 (5 bases). Trimming removed 5 bases from V and 1 base from J, with 11 bases in between. This CDR3 contains 14 residues. CDR1 MNHEY and CDR2 SVGAGI come from the germline V gene. CDR3 nucleotide sequence: TGTGCCAGCAGTCGCGCAGGGATTAACTATGGCTACACCTTC. As protein: CASSRAGINYGYTF.

The CDR3 DNA sequence: TGTGCCAGCATTCCTAGCGGGACCCCCTACAATGAGCAGTTCTTC. As protein: CASIPSGTPYNEQFF. This rearrangement joins TRBV28 to TRBJ2-1; 9 bases map to TRBD2. V was pared by 7 bases and J by 2 bases, with 6 bases of the junction left unmatched. The CDR3 is made up of 15 amino acids. Germline values: CDR1 MDHEN, CDR2 SYDVKM.

V and J are TRBV6-1 and TRBJ2-4, with a possible D match to TRBD1 (5 bases). Trimming cost V 6 bases and J 0 bases, with 9 bases left between them. In germline, CDR1 is MNHNS, CDR2 SASEGT. This CDR3 contains 14 residues. The CDR3 DNA reads TGTGCCAGCAGCCAGGGATTAGCCAAAAACATTCAGTACTTC. Protein sequence: CASSQGLAKNIQYF.

The chain uses TRBV5-4 and TRBJ2-1; 9 bases are shared with TRBD2. CDR1 is SGHNT, CDR2 YYREEE, per germline (reference sequence). The V and J ends lost 4 bases and 0 bases, in that order; junction bases with no gene match: 2. The CDR3 has 15 residues. For the CDR3, the DNA is TGTGCCAGCAGCCAGACTAGCGGCTCCTACAATGAGCAGTTCTTC. Amino acid sequence: CASSQTSGSYNEQFF.

CDR3 bases: TGTGCCAGCCGAAAGCGGGAGGGCCTCGATGAGCAGTTCTTC. Amino acids: CASRKREGLDEQFF. V usage is TRBV2 and J usage is TRBJ2-1; 10 bases are shared with TRBD2. The junction had 9 bases not matched to a gene; V was cut back by 8 bases and J by 8 bases. Germline CDR1 reads SNHLY; CDR2 reads FYNNEI. The CDR3 extends over 14 amino acids.

This chain connects TRBV29-1 to TRBJ2-7, with TRBD2 as a possible D gene (6 bases). This CDR3 has 12 amino acids. Germline CDR1 SQVTM, CDR2 ANQGSEA. The V and J ends lost 8 bases and 2 bases respectively, with 13 bases between them. As DNA, the CDR3 is TGCAGCTCGTGGGACTCCCCCTACGAGCAGTACTTC. The encoded protein is CSSWDSPYEQYF.

This chain connects TRBV6-4 to TRBJ2-5; maybe TRBD1 (7 bases). The CDR3 has 14 residues. V lost 6 bases and J lost 2, with 13 bases in between. The germline V gene has CDR1 MRHNA and CDR2 SNTAGT. Here the CDR3 reads CASSPSGGQETQYF. The CDR3 nucleotides are TGTGCCAGCAGCCCTTCAGGGGGGCAAGAGACCCAGTACTTC.

V usage is TRBV4-3 and J usage is TRBJ1-4; TRBD1 matches 8 bases. J lost 7 bases, V lost 3 bases, and 10 bases had no gene match. This CDR3 spans 16 amino acids. The V gene's germline CDR1 is LGHNA and CDR2 YSLEER. The CDR3 bases are TGCGCCAGCAGCCACAGACCGACAGGGGTTGGTGAAAAACTGTTTTTT. Protein sequence: CASSHRPTGVGEKLFF.

In DNA, the CDR3 is TGCGCCAGCAGCCAGTGCAGGGTCCCACGGGAGCAGTACTTC. Translating it yields CASSQCRVPREQYF. The V gene is TRBV4-3, the J gene TRBJ2-7, with D possibly being TRBD1 (5 bases). Germline V gene data show CDR1 as LGHNA and CDR2 as YSLEER. The CDR3 runs to 14 residues. Trimming left V 3 bases short and J 7 bases short, with 16 bases between.

The chain combines TRBV28 with TRBJ2-7; 9 bases map to TRBD1. CDR1 MDHEN and CDR2 SYDVKM come from the germline V gene. V shed 5 bases, J shed 1 base, and the junction held 6 bases outside the gene matches. CDR3 length equals 15 residues. The DNA for the CDR3 is TGTGCCAGCAGTCCCCCGGGACAGGGATCCTACGAGCAGTACTTC. Its translation: CASSPPGQGSYEQYF.

The CDR3 nucleotides are TGTGCCAGCAGCTTAAGTGGACAGGGGTCGGAGCAGTACTTC. It is translated as CASSLSGQGSEQYF. This sequence joins TRBV7-3 and TRBJ2-7, with 9 nucleotides matching TRBD1. Germline loops: CDR1 SGHTA, CDR2 FQGTGA. Losses at the gene ends were 1 base for V and 7 bases for J; bases not matched to a gene: 5. The CDR3 covers 14 residues. Full variable domain (outside the CDR3, taken from reference TRBV7-3 and TRBJ2-7): GAGVSQTPSNKVTEKGKYVELRCDPISGHTALYWYRQSLGQGPEFLIYFQGTGAADDSGLPNDRFFAVRPEGSVSTLKIQRTERGDSAVYLCASSLSGQGSEQYFGPGTRLTVT.

The V gene is TRBV11-2, the J gene TRBJ2-7; D gene uncertain. Deletions cut 4 bases from V and 0 bases from J, with 16 bases between. The CDR3 is made up of 16 amino acids. Germline lookup yields CDR1 SGHAT and CDR2 FQNNGV. CDR3 DNA sequence: TGTGCCAGCAGCTCCACCTACGCCGAGAACTCCTACGAGCAGTACTTC. Its protein is CASSSTYAENSYEQYF.

The chain carries TRBV5-6 and TRBJ1-5; D unclear. The CDR3 has 15 amino acids. V was cut by 1 base and J by 4 bases, with 12 bases left in between. Germline lookup yields CDR1 SGHDT and CDR2 YYEEEE. The CDR3: CASSLRPEENQPQHF. The CDR3 DNA reads TGTGCCAGCAGCTTGCGACCAGAGGAGAATCAGCCCCAGCATTTT.

In its sample, this clone was seen a few times. V is TRBV28 and J is TRBJ1-5; no definite D call. The CDR3 sequence is 12 residues long. CDR1 is MDHEN and CDR2 is SYDVKM in the germline V gene. Trimming shortened V by 3 bases and J by 10 bases, and 10 bases separated the two germline ends. The CDR3 nucleotides are TGTGCCAGCAGTTTCGGGGTGGGCCCCCAGCATTTT. Protein product: CASSFGVGPQHF.

This chain uses TRBV6-5 with TRBJ1-2; D gene unclear. The CDR3 runs to 14 residues. Trimming shortened V by 4 bases and J by 7 bases, and 16 bases separated the two germline ends. CDR1 MNHEY and CDR2 SVGAGI come from the germline V gene. This CDR3 is CASSSYSNQLGYTF. The CDR3 nucleotides are TGTGCCAGCAGTTCCTACAGTAATCAGCTTGGCTACACCTTC.

The chain links TRBV6-6 to TRBJ1-2; 12 bases agree with TRBD1. Trimming at V came to 6 bases and at J to 9 bases, leaving 8 bases not matched to a gene. The germline CDR1 and CDR2 sequences are MNHNY and SVGAGI (reference sequence). The CDR3 covers 14 residues. The CDR3 nucleotides are TGTGCCAGCAGCCCCCGGGACAGGGGGCCTAGCTACACCTTC. Translation gives CASSPRDRGPSYTF.

The chain combines TRBV18 with TRBJ1-2, with D possibly being TRBD1 (5 bases). There are 13 residues in the CDR3. The germline V gene encodes CDR1 KGHSH and CDR2 LQKENI. The V end was cut by 5 bases, the J end by 8 bases, with 15 bases between. The CDR3 DNA follows: TGTGCCAGCTCAACCCAGGGTTATGACGGCTACACCTTC. This encodes CASSTQGYDGYTF.

This clone was recorded a few times. V usage is TRBV7-2 and J usage is TRBJ2-7; TRBD1 might be the D (6 bases). The CDR3 sequence is 13 residues long. Trimming took 5 bases from V and 4 from J, leaving 12 bases between them. Germline V gene lookup returns CDR1 SGHTA and CDR2 FQGNSA. CDR3 DNA: TGTGCCAGCAGCCCAGGACAGACGTACGAGCAGTACTTC. It translates to CASSPGQTYEQYF.

The chain joins TRBV7-8 to TRBJ2-1; a possible D gene is TRBD1 (6 bases). The CDR3 is made up of 14 amino acids. Germline lookup yields CDR1 SGHVS and CDR2 FQNEAQ. Trimming took off 4 bases at V and 6 bases at J, with 13 bases between the two ends. The CDR3 is CASSYRVMTNEQFF. The CDR3 coding sequence is TGTGCCAGCAGCTACAGGGTAATGACCAATGAGCAGTTCTTC.

The chain couples TRBV5-6 to TRBJ2-4, with D uncertain. The CDR3 has 14 residues. Germline values: CDR1 SGHDT, CDR2 YYEEEE. Trimming pared 2 bases from V and 2 bases from J, leaving 8 bases between. The CDR3 DNA sequence: TGTGCCAGCAGCTTACTGCTGACCAAAAACATTCAGTACTTC. The encoded protein is CASSLLLTKNIQYF.

The V call is TRBV19, the J call TRBJ2-1, with a possible D match to TRBD1 (5 bases). The germline gives CDR1 LNHDA, CDR2 SQIVND (reference sequence). With 3 bases removed from V and 7 bases from J, the gap between germline ends came to 28 bases. The CDR3 totals 19 residues. The CDR3 here is CASSIDSPVYRSRANEQFF. The CDR3 coding sequence is TGTGCCAGTAGTATCGACAGCCCCGTTTATCGTTCTCGAGCTAATGAGCAGTTCTTC.

V is TRBV6-5 and J is TRBJ2-2; D gene ambiguous. The germline gives CDR1 MNHEY, CDR2 SVGAGI. Trimming took 5 bases from V and 0 from J, leaving 10 bases between them. The CDR3 has 15 residues. The CDR3 region is CASSKELTNTGELFF. The CDR3 DNA reads as TGTGCCAGCAGTAAAGAACTTACGAACACCGGGGAGCTGTTTTTT.